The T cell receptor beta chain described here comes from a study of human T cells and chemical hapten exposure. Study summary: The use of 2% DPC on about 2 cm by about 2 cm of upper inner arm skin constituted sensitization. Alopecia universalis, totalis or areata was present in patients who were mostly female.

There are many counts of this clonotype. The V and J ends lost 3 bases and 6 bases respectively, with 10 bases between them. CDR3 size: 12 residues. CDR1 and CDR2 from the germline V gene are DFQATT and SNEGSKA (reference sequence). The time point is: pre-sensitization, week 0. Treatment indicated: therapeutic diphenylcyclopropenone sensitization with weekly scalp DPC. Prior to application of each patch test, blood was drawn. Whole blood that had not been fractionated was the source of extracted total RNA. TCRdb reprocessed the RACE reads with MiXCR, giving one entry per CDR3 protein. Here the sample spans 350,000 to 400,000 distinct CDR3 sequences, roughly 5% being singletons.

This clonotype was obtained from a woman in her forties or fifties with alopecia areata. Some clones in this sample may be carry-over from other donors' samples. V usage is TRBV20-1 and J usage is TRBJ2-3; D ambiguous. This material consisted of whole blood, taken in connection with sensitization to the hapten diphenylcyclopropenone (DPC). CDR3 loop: CSASGPSDTQYF. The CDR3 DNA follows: TGCAGTGCTAGCGGTCCGAGTGATACGCAGTATTTT.